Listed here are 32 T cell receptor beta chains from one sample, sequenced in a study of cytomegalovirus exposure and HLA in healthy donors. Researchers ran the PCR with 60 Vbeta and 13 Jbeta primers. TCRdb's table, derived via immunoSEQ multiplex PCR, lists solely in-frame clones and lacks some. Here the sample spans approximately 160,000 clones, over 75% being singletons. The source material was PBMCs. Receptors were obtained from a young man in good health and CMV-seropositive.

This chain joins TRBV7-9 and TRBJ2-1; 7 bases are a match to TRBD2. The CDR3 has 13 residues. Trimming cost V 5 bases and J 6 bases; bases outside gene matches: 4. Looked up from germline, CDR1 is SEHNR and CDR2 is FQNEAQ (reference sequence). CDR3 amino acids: CASSLTSANEQFF. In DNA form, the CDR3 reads TGTGCCAGCAGCCTAACTAGCGCCAATGAGCAGTTCTTC.

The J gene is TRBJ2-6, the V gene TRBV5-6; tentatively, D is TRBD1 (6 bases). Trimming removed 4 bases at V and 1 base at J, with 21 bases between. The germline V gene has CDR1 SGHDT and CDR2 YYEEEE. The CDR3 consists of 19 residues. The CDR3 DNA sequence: TGTGCCAGCAGCCACGGGACAACGTTCCTATCGTCTGGGGCCAACGTCCTGACTTTC. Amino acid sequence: CASSHGTTFLSSGANVLTF.

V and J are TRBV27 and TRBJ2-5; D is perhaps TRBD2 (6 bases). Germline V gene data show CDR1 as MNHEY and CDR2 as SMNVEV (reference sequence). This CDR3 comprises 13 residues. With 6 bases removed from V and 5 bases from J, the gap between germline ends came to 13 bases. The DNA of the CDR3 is TGTGCCAGCAGCCCATGGGCGGGGGAGACCCAGTACTTC. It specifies CASSPWAGETQYF.

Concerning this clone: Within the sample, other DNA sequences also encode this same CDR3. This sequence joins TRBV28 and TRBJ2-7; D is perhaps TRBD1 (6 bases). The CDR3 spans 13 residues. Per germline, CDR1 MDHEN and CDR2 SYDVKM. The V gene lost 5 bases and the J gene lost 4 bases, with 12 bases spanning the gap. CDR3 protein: CASSLGQLYEQYF. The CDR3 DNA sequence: TGTGCCAGCAGTCTAGGACAGTTATACGAGCAGTACTTC.

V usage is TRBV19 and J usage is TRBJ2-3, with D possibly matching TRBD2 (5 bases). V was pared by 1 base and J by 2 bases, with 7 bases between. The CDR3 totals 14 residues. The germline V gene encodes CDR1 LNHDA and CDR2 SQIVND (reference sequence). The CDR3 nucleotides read TGTGCCAGTAGTATAGGAGCGGCCACAGATACGCAGTATTTT. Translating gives CASSIGAATDTQYF. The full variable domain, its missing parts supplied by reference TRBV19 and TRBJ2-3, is DGGITQSPKYLFRKEGQNVTLSCEQNLNHDAMYWYRQDPGQGLRLIYYSQIVNDFQKGDIAEGYSVSREKKESFPLTVTSAQKNPTAFYLCASSIGAATDTQYFGPGTRLTVL.

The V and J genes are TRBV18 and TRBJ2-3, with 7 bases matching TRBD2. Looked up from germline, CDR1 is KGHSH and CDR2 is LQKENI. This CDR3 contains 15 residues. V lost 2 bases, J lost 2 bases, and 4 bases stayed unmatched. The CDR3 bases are TGTGCCAGCTCACCAACAGCGGGGTCCACAGATACGCAGTATTTT. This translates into CASSPTAGSTDTQYF.

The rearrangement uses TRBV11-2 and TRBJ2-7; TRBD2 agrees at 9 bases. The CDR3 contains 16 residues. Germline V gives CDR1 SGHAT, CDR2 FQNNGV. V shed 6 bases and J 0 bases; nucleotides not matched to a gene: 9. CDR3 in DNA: TGTGCCAGCAGTTACGCTAGCGGGGTGAGCTCCTACGAGCAGTACTTC. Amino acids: CASSYASGVSSYEQYF.

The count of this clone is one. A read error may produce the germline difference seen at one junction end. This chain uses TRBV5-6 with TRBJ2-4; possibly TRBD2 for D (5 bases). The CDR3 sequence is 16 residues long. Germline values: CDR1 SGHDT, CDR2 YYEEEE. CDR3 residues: CASSFGGSLAKNSQYF. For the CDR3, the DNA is TGTGCCAGCAGCTTTGGAGGCAGTCTAGCCAAAAACAGTCAGTACTTC. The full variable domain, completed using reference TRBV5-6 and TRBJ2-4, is DAGVTQSPTHLIKTRGQQVTLRCSPKSGHDTVSWYQQALGQGPQFIFQYYEEEERQRGNFPDRFSGHQFPNYSSELNVNALLLGDSALYLCASSFGGSLAKNSQYFGAGTRLSVL.

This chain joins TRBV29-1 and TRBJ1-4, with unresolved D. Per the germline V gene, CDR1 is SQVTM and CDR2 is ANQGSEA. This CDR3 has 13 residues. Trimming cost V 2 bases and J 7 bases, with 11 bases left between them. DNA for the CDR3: TGCAGCGTTGAAACGGGTATCGGTGAAAAACTGTTTTTT. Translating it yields CSVETGIGEKLFF.

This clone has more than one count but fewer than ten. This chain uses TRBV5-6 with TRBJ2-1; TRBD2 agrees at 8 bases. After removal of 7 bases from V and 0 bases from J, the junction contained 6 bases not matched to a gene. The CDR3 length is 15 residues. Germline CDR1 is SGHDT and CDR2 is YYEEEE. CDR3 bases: TGTGCCAGCCAGAACAGCGGGAGCTCCTACAATGAGCAGTTCTTC. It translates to CASQNSGSSYNEQFF.

CDR3 protein: CASSYPSGGAVHEQFF. For the CDR3, the DNA is TGCGCCAGCAGCTATCCTAGCGGGGGGGCAGTCCATGAGCAGTTCTTC. This sequence joins TRBV5-1 and TRBJ2-1; 12 bases agree with TRBD2. The CDR3 has 16 amino acids. Germline V lookup: CDR1 SGHRS, CDR2 YFSETQ. Trimming took 3 bases from V and 8 from J; bases not matched to a gene: 9.

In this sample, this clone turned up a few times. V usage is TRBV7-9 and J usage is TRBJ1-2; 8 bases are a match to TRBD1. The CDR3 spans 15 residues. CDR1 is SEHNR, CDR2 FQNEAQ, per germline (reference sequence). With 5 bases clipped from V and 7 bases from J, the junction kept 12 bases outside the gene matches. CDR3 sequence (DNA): TGTGCCAGCAGCAGCACACCCAGGGGGCGACCTGGCTACACCTTC. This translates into CASSSTPRGRPGYTF.

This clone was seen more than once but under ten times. Here the CDR3 DNA reads TGTGCCAGCACAGACAGGGGGATCCTTCGCAATGAGCAGTTCTTC. This codes for CASTDRGILRNEQFF. The V gene is TRBV2, the J gene TRBJ2-1, with TRBD1 matching over 9 bases. The V segment lost 7 bases and the J segment 6 bases; nucleotides outside the gene matches: 10. The CDR3 totals 15 residues. Germline V gene lookup returns CDR1 SNHLY and CDR2 FYNNEI.

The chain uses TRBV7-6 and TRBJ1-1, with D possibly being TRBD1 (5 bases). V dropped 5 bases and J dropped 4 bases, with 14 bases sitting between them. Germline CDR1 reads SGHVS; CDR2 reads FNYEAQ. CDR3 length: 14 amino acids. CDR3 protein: CASSLGAGTTEAFF. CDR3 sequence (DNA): TGTGCCAGCAGCCTTGGTGCGGGGACCACTGAAGCTTTCTTT.

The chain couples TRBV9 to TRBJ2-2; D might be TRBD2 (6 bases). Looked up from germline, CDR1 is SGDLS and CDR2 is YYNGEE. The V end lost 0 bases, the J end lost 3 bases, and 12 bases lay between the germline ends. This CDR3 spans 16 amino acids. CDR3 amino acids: CASSVGGSGYTGELFF. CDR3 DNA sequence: TGTGCCAGCAGCGTAGGGGGTAGCGGTTACACCGGGGAGCTGTTTTTT.

CDR3 amino acids: CASSTRLAGGNEQFF. CDR3 nucleotide sequence: TGTGCCAGCAGCACAAGACTAGCGGGAGGTAATGAGCAGTTCTTC. The genes are TRBV7-9 and TRBJ2-1; 13 bases are a match to TRBD2. V was pared by 5 bases and J by 7 bases, with 5 bases of the junction left unmatched. Germline assignment: CDR1 SEHNR and CDR2 FQNEAQ (reference sequence). The CDR3 contains 15 residues.

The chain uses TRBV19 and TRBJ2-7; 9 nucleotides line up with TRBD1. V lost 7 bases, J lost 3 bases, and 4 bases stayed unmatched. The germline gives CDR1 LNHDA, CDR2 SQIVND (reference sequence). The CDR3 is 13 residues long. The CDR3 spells CASTTDRGYEQYF. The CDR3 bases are TGTGCCAGTACCACGGACAGGGGCTACGAGCAGTACTTC.

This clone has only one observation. CDR3 coding DNA: TGTGCCAGCGGGGAGGGACAGGGGGCCTTCGAGACCCAGTACTTC. It codes for CASGEGQGAFETQYF. The V call is TRBV11-2, the J call TRBJ2-5, with TRBD1 identical over 12 bases. CDR3 length: 15 amino acids. From germline, CDR1 is SGHAT and CDR2 FQNNGV. Trimming took 8 bases from V and 5 from J; bases not matched to a gene: 9.

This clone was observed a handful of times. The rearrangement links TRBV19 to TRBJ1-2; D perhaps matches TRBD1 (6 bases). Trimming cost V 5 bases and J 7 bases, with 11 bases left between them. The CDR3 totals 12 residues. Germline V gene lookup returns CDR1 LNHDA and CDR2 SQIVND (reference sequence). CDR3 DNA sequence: TGTGCCAGTAGTCCAGGGGTCCCTGGCTACACCTTC. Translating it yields CASSPGVPGYTF.

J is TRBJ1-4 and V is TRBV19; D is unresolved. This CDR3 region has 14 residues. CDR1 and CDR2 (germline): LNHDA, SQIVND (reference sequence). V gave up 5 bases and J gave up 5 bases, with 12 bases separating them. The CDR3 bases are TGTGCCAGTAGTTTTAGGCAGGCAAATGAAAAACTGTTTTTT. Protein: CASSFRQANEKLFF.

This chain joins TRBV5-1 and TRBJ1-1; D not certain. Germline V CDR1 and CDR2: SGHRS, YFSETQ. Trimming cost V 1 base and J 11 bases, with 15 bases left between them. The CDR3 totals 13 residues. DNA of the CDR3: TGCGCCAGCAGCTTGTGGGGAGGGTTGGGCGCTTTCTTT. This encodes CASSLWGGLGAFF.

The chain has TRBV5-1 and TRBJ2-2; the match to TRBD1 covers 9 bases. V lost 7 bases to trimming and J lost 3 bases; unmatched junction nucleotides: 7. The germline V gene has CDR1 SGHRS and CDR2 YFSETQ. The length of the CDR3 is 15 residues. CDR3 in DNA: TGCGCCAGCTATAGAAACAGGGGGCACACCGGGGAGCTGTTTTTT. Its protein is CASYRNRGHTGELFF.

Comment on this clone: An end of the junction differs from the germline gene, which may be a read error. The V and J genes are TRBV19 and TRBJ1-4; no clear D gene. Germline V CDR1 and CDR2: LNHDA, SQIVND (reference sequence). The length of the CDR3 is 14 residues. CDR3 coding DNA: TGTGCCAGTAGTATAAGACGGTCTGGAGAAAAACTGTCTTTT. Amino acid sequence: CASSIRRSGEKLSF.

Here the CDR3 reads CASSSPTKTEAFF. In nucleotides, the CDR3 is TGTGCCAGCAGTTCGCCGACAAAGACTGAAGCTTTCTTT. The rearrangement uses TRBV28 and TRBJ1-1; D not certain. Germline-derived CDR1 and CDR2 are MDHEN and SYDVKM. V lost 4 bases, J lost 5 bases, and 11 bases lay in between. The CDR3 runs to 13 residues.

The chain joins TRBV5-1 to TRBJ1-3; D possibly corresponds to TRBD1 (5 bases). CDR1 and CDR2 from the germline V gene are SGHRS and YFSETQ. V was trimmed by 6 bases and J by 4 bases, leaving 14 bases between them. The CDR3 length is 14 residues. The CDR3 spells CASTQGEDGNTIYF. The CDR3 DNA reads TGCGCCAGCACTCAGGGCGAGGACGGAAACACCATATATTTT.

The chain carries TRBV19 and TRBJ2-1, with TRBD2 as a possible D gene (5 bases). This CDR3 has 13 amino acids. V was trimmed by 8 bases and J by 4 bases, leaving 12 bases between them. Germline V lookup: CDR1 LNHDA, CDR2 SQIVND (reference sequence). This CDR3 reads CASWSGTYNEQFF. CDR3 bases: TGTGCCAGTTGGAGCGGCACGTACAATGAGCAGTTCTTC.

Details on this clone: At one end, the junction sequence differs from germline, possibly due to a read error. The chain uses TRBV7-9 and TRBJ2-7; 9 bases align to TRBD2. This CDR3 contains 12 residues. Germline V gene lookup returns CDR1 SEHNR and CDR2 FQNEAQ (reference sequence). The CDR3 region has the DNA TGTTCCAGCGGTAGCGGGAGTCGCGAGCAGTACTTC. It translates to CSSGSGSREQYF.

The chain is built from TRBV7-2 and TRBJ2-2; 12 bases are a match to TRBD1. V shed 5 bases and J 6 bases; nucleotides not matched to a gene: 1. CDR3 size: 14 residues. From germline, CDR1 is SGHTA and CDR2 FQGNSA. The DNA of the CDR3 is TGTGCCAGCAGCCGGGACAGGGGGCCCGGGGAGCTGTTTTTT. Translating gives CASSRDRGPGELFF.

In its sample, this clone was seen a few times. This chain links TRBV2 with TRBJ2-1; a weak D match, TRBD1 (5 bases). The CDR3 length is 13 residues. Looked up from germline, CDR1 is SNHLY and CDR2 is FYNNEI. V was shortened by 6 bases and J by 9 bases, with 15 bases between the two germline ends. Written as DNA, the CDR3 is TGTGCCAGCAGGGGGTCATGGGGCAGTGAGCAGTTCTTC. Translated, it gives CASRGSWGSEQFF.

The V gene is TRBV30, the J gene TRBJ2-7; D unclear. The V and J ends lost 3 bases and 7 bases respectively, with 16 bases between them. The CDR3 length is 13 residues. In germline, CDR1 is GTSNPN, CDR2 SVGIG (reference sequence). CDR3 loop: CAWRQVSTREQYF. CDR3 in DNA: TGTGCCTGGAGGCAAGTATCTACGCGGGAGCAGTACTTC. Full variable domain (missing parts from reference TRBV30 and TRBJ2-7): SQTIHQWPATLVQPVGSPLSLECTVEGTSNPNLYWYRQAAGRGLQLLFYSVGIGQISSEVPQNLSASRPQDRQFILSSKKLLLSDSGFYLCAWRQVSTREQYFGPGTRLTVT.

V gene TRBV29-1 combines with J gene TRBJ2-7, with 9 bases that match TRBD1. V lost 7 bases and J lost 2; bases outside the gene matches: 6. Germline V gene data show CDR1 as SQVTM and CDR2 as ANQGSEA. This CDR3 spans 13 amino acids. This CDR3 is CSANRGHAYEQYF. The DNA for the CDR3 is TGCAGCGCCAACAGGGGGCACGCCTACGAGCAGTACTTC.

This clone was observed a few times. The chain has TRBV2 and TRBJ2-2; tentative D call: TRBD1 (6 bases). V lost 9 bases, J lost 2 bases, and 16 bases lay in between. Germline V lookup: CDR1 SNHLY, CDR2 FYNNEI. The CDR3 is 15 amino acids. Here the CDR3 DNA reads TGTGCCAGTCAGGGGCGCCTACCCAACACCGGGGAGCTGTTTTTT. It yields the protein CASQGRLPNTGELFF. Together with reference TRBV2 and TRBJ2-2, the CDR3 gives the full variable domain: EPEVTQTPSHQVTQMGQEVILRCVPISNHLYFYWYRQILGQKVEFLVSFYNNEISEKSEIFDDQFSVERPDGSNFTLKIRSTKLEDSAMYFCASQGRLPNTGELFFGEGSRLTVL.